This TCR beta chain was sequenced for a study of shared clonotypes between healthy human individuals. Healthy HIV-negative adults with no recent acute infections or vaccinations were recruited as donors. Roughly 200 ng DNA, about 28,000 T cell genomes, went into each sorted-subset replicate PCR. This table comes from immunoSEQ multiplex PCR, and its TCRdb copy is limited to in-frame clones, with some not included. The sample includes some 630,000 clones, 55% to 75% of them seen just once. The source of this sequence is a woman younger than 45 in good health. The source material was memory CD4+ T cells sorted from blood. Subset: CD45RA-negative fraction.

The DNA for the CDR3 is TGTGCCAGCAGCTACGAAAGGGCTGGAAACACCATATATTTT. Translating it yields CASSYERAGNTIYF. V gene TRBV11-2 combines with J gene TRBJ1-3, with D uncertain. The germline gives CDR1 SGHAT, CDR2 FQNNGV. The CDR3 contains 14 residues. V was shortened by 4 bases and J by 2 bases, with 9 bases between the two germline ends.